This T cell receptor (beta chain) came from a study of cytomegalovirus exposure and HLA in healthy donors (dated 2017 in TCRdb). Some background on the complete study: An earlier analysis of about 530 of the donors reported about 260 Gb of sequence data and 100 million to 120 million unique TCR beta sequences obtained from 150 million to 200 million T cells. To study patterns of TCR occurrence, a later analysis re-analyzed previously published TCR beta repertoires from just over 650 donors and added high-resolution HLA genotyping. Because of strong linkage in the cohort, roughly five DR-DQ haplotypes were treated as single units for association and clustering. An earlier analysis of roughly 600 of the donors used high-throughput TCR beta sequencing to judge whether each TCR beta V gene segment behaved as functional or pseudogenic. A later genetic analysis used genome-wide SNP genotypes for about three fifths of the 666 donors, treating that subset as a discovery cohort. Of the approximately 400 genotyped donors, over 65% fell in the genetic ancestry cluster associated with self-reported Caucasian donors. All discovery cohort repertoires had been generated using a single sequencing platform. Around 320 gigabases of sequencing data and 70 million to 85 million unique TCR sequences were included in an early release covering about 700 HLA-typed donors. The study was designed to test whether signatures of past pathogen exposure could be identified by cataloging public T cell receptors. A separate validation cohort of approximately 130 different subjects was used in addition to the roughly 670-subject first cohort. Class I and class II HLA loci were covered by the typing at four-digit resolution. Rather than using new phenotypic data, the later analysis identified candidate immune exposures from TCR beta sequences and from how often those sequences occurred across donors. Typing coverage varied by locus: about 620-630 donors for A, B, C, DRB1 and DQB1; roughly 510 for DQA1; more than 600 for DPA1; roughly 470 for DPB1. The T cell repertoires of several hundred subjects were profiled by immunosequencing and related to cytomegalovirus serostatus. Alongside the repertoire data, information on donor age, sex, ethnicity and CMV serostatus was compiled. On average, roughly 250,000 unique TCR beta nucleotide sequences were sequenced per donor among roughly 430 genotyped donors of the cohort, with around 19% of those sequences being non-productive. The study combined high-throughput TCR immunosequencing, statistical association of individual TCRs with disease status, and machine learning to predict cytomegalovirus infection status. Overall study results and their limits: A group of highly shared sequence variants was considered likely to be a technical artifact of the sequencing pipeline. For the cohort, immune exposure information was limited to CMV serostatus. Linkage disequilibrium might explain the correlated functional status among segregating V segments, but an unknown experimental factor could not be excluded. Several of the top co-occurrence clusters appeared to be linked to parvovirus B19, influenza, CMV and Epstein-Barr virus, according to a later analysis. V-gene and J-gene trimming of TCR beta chains was associated with a missense DCLRE1C variant in a later genetic analysis, and the association was replicated in an independent cohort. Because HLA typing was missing for some donors at each locus, association tests included only the typed subset. Presence/absence analyses assumed roughly uniform sequencing depth across donors, an assumption that may not hold. Specific HLA alleles were associated with 15,000 to 20,000 TCR beta sequences at a false discovery rate of 0.05 in a later analysis. It was suggested by the authors that the approach could potentially be generalized to other disease states and immunological phenotypes. The classifier was reported to diagnose cytomegalovirus status with high specificity and sensitivity in both the original cohort and the validation cohort. According to a later analysis, TCR association rates differed among HLA loci, with DRB1 alleles showing the most associated TCRs and HLA-C alleles showing the fewest. Because the 87-base-pair reads could not distinguish some IMGT-functional V segments, including TRBV6-2 and TRBV6-3, those segments were excluded. Across donors, most TCR sequences were observed very rarely, whereas some public TCRs were present in many individuals. A further reported finding was that TCR beta sequences accurately predicted the HLA-A and HLA-B alleles for most subjects in the first cohort. According to a later genetic analysis, donors in an Asian-associated ancestry cluster had fewer N-insertions in productive TCRs than the approximately 670-donor mean. In this cohort, only TCR beta chains were sequenced, and detectable features were limited by the absence of alpha or paired-chain data. Because counts were too low, 15 to 20 rarely observed V segments, including chromosome 9 orphons, were left out of the earlier analysis of approximately 580 of the donors. In the study, around 150 TCR beta chains were listed as associated with cytomegalovirus. According to a later analysis, most CMV-associated TCR beta chains appeared to be HLA-restricted, and the HLA associations seemed to be driven largely by CMV exposure. Assigning TCR associations to individual alleles was difficult when HLA alleles, especially DR and DQ, strongly co-occurred. In an earlier analysis of 450 to 750 of the donors, most TCR beta V segments appeared in productive rearrangements about 90% or about 30% of the time, broadly matching IMGT annotations. In a later analysis, HLA-associated TCR beta chains were found to be more clonally expanded and to have lower generation probabilities than equally common non-associated chains. Three of the identified cytomegalovirus-associated TCR beta chains were confirmed in vitro to be specific for cytomegalovirus antigens.

Preparation of the library involved the immunoSEQ multiplex PCR assay. A mixture of 60 forward primers for TCR Vbeta segments and 13 reverse primers for TCR Jbeta segments was used in the multiplex PCR. Amplification of the CDR3 region of rearranged TCR beta genes was performed with a multiplex PCR assay on genomic DNA. Amplified TCR beta libraries were sequenced as 87-base-pair reads on the Illumina HiSeq System. The study's processing was this. Across the 600 to 700 repertoires, a later analysis counted roughly 77 million unique TCR beta chains, around 11 million of which were shared by at least two donors. A nearest-neighbor algorithm error-corrected the raw reads and collapsed the reads into unique sequences, merging closely related sequences to remove PCR and sequencing errors. Alignment of CDR3 sequences to IMGT reference sequences was used to assign V, D and J gene segments. For a sequence to be retained, at least a six-nucleotide match to both a V gene segment and a J gene segment was required. A rearrangement was called productive if the CDR3 had no stop codons and remained in frame with V and J, and every other rearrangement was called non-productive. CDR3 was defined according to IMGT convention as the region running from the second conserved V-encoded cysteine to the conserved J-encoded phenylalanine. Sequences without an unambiguous match to a single V gene segment were excluded from the earlier analysis of about 600 of the donors. An earlier analysis of under 750 of the donors called V segments functional above 56.7% productive rearrangements and segregating when the between-donor standard deviation exceeded 5%. A statistical classification framework was built for diagnosing cytomegalovirus status from the catalog of TCR beta chain sequences. In a later analysis, V and J genes were assigned by comparing TCR nucleotide sequences against IMGT/GENE-DB human TR gene sequences. Using the TCRdist pipeline, a later analysis assigned CDR3 sequences along with most-parsimonious VDJ recombination scenarios. In a later analysis, each TCR beta chain was defined by its CDR3 amino acid sequence together with its V-gene family, and reads lacking a unique V-gene family were excluded. As a way to deal with suspected cross-contamination and a sequencing artifact, a later analysis dropped roughly 600 nucleotide sequences that were highly shared and had low generation probability. In a later analysis, a clonal expansion index for each public chain was calculated from normalized within-repertoire ranks of inferred template counts. In a later analysis, generation probabilities were computed with a VDJ recombination model fitted to out-of-frame rearrangements, and the resulting probabilities were checked against IGoR. Hypergeometric tests were used in a later analysis to score TCR-TCR, TCR-HLA and TCR-CMV co-occurrence, with a repertoire-size bias correction applied to the TCR pairs. A later analysis estimated false discovery rates by permuting HLA or CMV assignments 20 times. In a later analysis, co-occurring TCRs were grouped with DBSCAN, and TCRdist sequence similarity was added when clustering was performed within HLA-allele-positive subsets. For co-occurrence clustering, repertoires with fewer than 30,000 or more than 120,000 public chains were excluded, along with about five repertoires with anomalous nucleotide sharing. TCRdb carries this immuneACCESS record with in-frame sequences only. Its versions omit some clonotypes, under half of them owing to an unresolved V gene in the studies checked, with the rest unexplained. D and trimming were read from the DNA, whereas the V and J calls and clone size are those reported in that table. Within this sample are about 65,000 clones, with more than 75% of them counted one time only. The ten largest clones add up to about 3% of the sample.

The cohort comprised approximately 700 healthy bone marrow donors. At the time of sampling, every cohort member was nominally healthy, though immune exposures that went unrecorded were likely present. The donor was CMV seropositive and belonged to the group of 250 to 300 seropositive cohort members. Every donor gave a peripheral blood sample, and the peripheral blood mononuclear cells from that sample were used for TCR beta sequencing. Genomic DNA was extracted from the blood cell samples with the Qiagen DNeasy Blood Extraction Kit. The germline V gene yields SQVTM for CDR1 and ANQGSEA for CDR2. Spanning cysteine to phenylalanine, the CDR3 consists of 15 amino acids. Only the CDR3 DNA stays, 45 bases, in frame from base 1. V was cut back by 4 bases and J by 0 bases, leaving a gap of 15 bases between them. On this clone: Its binding antigen is unknown. Base quality data are lacking; no much larger clone is found one base away.

The chain is made from TRBV29-1 and TRBJ1-1, with TRBD1 as a weak D call on 6 bases. The origin of this receptor is a girl aged 5-17 years in good health and CMV-seropositive. The material sequenced was PBMCs. In nucleotide form, the sequence is TGCAGCGTTGCCTTATGGGGGACAATGAACACTGAAGCTTTCTTT. This translates into CSVALWGTMNTEAFF.